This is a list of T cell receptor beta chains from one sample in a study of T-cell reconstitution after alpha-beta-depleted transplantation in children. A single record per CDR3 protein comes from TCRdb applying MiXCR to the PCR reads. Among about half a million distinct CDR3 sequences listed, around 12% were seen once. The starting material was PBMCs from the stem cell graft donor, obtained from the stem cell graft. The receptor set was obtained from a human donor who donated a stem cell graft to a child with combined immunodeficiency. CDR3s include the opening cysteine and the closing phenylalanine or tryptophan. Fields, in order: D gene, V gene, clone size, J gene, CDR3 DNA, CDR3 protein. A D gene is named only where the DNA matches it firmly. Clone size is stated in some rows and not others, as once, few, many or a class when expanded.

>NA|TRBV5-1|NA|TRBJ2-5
TGCGCCAGCAGCGGCCCAGGGTCTTTGGCGACCCAGTACTTC
CASSGPGSLATQYF
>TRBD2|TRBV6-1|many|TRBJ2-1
TGTGCCAGCGGCCGACTAGCGGGAGCCTACAATGAGCAGTTCTTC
CASGRLAGAYNEQFF
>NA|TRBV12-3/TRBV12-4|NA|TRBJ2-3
TGTGCCAGCAGTTTAGGGTCCTATCCAGATACGCAGTATTTT
CASSLGSYPDTQYF
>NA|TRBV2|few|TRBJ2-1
TGTGCCAGCAGTGAGAGTAGCTCCTACAATGAGCAGTTCTTC
CASSESSSYNEQFF
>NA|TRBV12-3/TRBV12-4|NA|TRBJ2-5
TGTGCCAGCAGTTATCCGACCCAACCGGAACCGGGGGAGACCCAGTACTTC
CASSYPTQPEPGETQYF
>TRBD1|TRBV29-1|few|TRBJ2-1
TGCAGCGTTGAGAACGACAGGGGGCGTCTGAGGGAGCAGTTCTTC
CSVENDRGRLREQFF
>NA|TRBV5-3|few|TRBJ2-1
TGTGCCAGAATCGGGAACGGGACATACAATGAGCAGTTCTTC
CARIGNGTYNEQFF
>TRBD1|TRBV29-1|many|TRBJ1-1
TGCAGCGCCAGGACAGGGCGCACTGAAGCTTTCTTT
CSARTGRTEAFF
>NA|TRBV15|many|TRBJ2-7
TGTGCCACCAGCAGAGGACTAGACTCCTACGGTTGGTACTTC
CATSRGLDSYGWYF
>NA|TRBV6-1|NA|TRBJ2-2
TGTGCCACCCAAGAGGGGTCAGGGGACACCGGGGAGCTGTTTTTT
CATQEGSGDTGELFF
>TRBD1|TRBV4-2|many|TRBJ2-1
TGTGCCAGCAGGGACAGGGGAAAGGGAAATGAGCAGTTCTTC
CASRDRGKGNEQFF
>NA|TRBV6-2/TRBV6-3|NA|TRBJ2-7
TGTGCCAGACTTCTGAGCTTCGGGGAGCAGTACTTC
CARLLSFGEQYF
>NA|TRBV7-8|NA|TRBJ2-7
TGTGCCAGCAGCAGAGGACAGCTAATCTACGAGCAGTACTTC
CASSRGQLIYEQYF
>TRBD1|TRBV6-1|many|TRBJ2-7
TGTGCCAGCAGTCCTACCACGACAGGGTCCTACGAGCAGTACTTC
CASSPTTTGSYEQYF
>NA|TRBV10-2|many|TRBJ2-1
TGCGCCAGCAGTGAGGGGAGTCGGGGCTCCTACAATGAGCAGTTCTTC
CASSEGSRGSYNEQFF
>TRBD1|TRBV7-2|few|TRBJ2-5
TGTGCCAGCAGCCCCGGGACAGGGCCGGAGACCCAGTACTTC
CASSPGTGPETQYF
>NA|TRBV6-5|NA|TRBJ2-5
TGTGCCAGCAGTTACGGGGAGAGGGAAGAGACCCAGTACTTC
CASSYGEREETQYF
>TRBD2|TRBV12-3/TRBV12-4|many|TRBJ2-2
TGTGCCAGCAGTTCCGGGACTACGAGGACCGGGGAGCTGTTTTTT
CASSSGTTRTGELFF
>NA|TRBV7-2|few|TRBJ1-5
TGTGCCAGCAGCCCTACCCCCGGGCCCCAGCATTTT
CASSPTPGPQHF
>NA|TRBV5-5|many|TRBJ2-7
TGTGCCAGCAGCTTGAGGGGAATTAGCTCCTACGAGCAGTACTTC
CASSLRGISSYEQYF
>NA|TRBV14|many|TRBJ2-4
TGTGCCAACAGCCAAGTGATCAGGGTTGGTGTAGCCAAAAACATTCAGTACTTC
CANSQVIRVGVAKNIQYF
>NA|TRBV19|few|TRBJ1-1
TGTGCCAGTAGTGATGAGGCACGGACTGAAGCTTTCTTT
CASSDEARTEAFF
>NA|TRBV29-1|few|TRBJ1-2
TGCAGCGTTGAAGGAGGTAGGGATGGCTACACCTTC
CSVEGGRDGYTF
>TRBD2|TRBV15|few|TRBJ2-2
TGTGCCACCAGCAGAGAGCGGGGGGGCTATGGCACCGGGGAGCTGTTTTTT
CATSRERGGYGTGELFF
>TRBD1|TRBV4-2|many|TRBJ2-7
TGTGCCAGCAGCCAAGTGAAAGGTGGTTTCGGACAGGTTCCCTCCTACGAGCAGTACTTC
CASSQVKGGFGQVPSYEQYF
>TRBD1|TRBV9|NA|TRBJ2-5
TGTGCCAGCAGCGTAGCTACAGGGGAAGAGACCCAGTACTTC
CASSVATGEETQYF
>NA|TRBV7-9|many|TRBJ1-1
TGTGCCAGCAGCTTCCGGCAGGGTAGGACTGAAGCTTTCTTT
CASSFRQGRTEAFF
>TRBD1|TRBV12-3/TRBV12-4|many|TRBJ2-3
TGTGCCAGCAGAAGACAGGGCGCTACGCAGTATTTT
CASRRQGATQYF
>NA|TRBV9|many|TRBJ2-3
TGTGCCAGCAGCCCCAGGGGCGGGAGTGGATCGGATACGCAGTATTTT
CASSPRGGSGSDTQYF
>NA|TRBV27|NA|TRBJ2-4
TGTGCCAGCAGTTTCGGCAGGGGTCACATTCAGTACTTC
CASSFGRGHIQYF
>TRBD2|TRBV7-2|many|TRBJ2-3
TGTGCCAGCAGCCCACAGCGGGGGGGCTGGACAGATACGCAGTATTTT
CASSPQRGGWTDTQYF
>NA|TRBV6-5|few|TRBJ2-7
TGTGCCAGCAGTTATAGAAGGTCGGGCCACGAGCAGTACTTC
CASSYRRSGHEQYF